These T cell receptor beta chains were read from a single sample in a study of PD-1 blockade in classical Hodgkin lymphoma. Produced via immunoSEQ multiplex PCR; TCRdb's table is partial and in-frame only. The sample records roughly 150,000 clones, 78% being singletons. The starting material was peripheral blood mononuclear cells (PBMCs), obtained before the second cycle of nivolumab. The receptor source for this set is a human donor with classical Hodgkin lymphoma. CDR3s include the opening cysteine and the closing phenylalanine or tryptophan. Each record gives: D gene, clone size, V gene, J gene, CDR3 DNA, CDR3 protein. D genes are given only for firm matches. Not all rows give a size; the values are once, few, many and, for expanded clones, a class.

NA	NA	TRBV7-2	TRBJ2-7	TGTGCCAGCAGCTTAGTTTCCTCTTCCTACGAGCAGTACTTC	CASSLVSSSYEQYF
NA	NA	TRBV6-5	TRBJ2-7	TGTGCCAGCCGACGAGGGGCGGGACACTCCTACGAGCAGTACTTC	CASRRGAGHSYEQYF
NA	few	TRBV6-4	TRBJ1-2	TGTGCCAGCAGTGACTCTCAAGGGGCTAGAGGCTACACCTTC	CASSDSQGARGYTF
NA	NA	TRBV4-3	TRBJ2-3	TGCGCCAGCAGCCAAGACAGTCATACGCAGTATTTT	CASSQDSHTQYF
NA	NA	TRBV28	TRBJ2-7	TGTGCCAGCAGTTCCCCCACCTACGAGCAGTACTTC	CASSSPTYEQYF
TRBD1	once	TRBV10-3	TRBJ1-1	TGTGCCAGCCGTTCTCCGGGACAGGGAAGCACTGAAGCTTTCTTT	CASRSPGQGSTEAFF
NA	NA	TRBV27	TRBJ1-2	TGTGCCAGCAGTCCCCGGCAGGGCCTTAACTATGGCTACACCTTC	CASSPRQGLNYGYTF
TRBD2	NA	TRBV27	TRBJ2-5	TGTGCCAGCAGTAGTCTAGCGGGATGGGAGACCCAGTACTTC	CASSSLAGWETQYF
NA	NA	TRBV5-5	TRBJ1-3	TGTGCCAGCAGCCCGGGGCAGGGTGGAAACACCATATATTTT	CASSPGQGGNTIYF
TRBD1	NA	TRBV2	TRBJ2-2	TGTGCCAGCAACCCGGACAGGGGAAACACCGGGGAGCTGTTTTTT	CASNPDRGNTGELFF
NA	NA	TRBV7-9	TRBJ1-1	TGTGCCAGCGGAGACACTGAAGCTTTCTTT	CASGDTEAFF
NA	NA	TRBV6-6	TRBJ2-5	TGTGCCAGCAGCCACCTTTGGGGAGGAGAGACCCAGTACTTC	CASSHLWGGETQYF
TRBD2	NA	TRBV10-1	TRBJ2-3	TGCGCCAGCAGTGAGTCTCCGGGAGGTGGTGTAGATACGCAGTATTTT	CASSESPGGGVDTQYF
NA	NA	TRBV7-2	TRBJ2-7	TGTGCCAGCGGGAGGAACTCCTACGAGCAGTACTTC	CASGRNSYEQYF